This T cell receptor beta chain was retrieved from a study of Tregs in tolerant kidney transplant recipients. Study-wide findings and caveats: Antigen-driven expansion was suggested because donor-specific Tregs expanded more than all Tregs in tolerant patients. Validation in larger populations is needed because few patients were studied.

Here immunoSEQ multiplex PCR was the method, and the copy in TCRdb shows in-frame clones only, minus some. The sample holds some 55,000 clones, approximately 83% seen once. Unstimulated regulatory T cells (CD4+CD25+CD127-), CD4+CD25- non-regulatory cells, CD4 and CD8 cells were FACS-sorted from thawed PBMCs. Concerning this clone: What it binds is unknown.

The specimen comprised Tregs from blood, sampled before the transplant. This sequence originates from a human donor who received a combined kidney and bone marrow transplant.

CDR3 protein: CASSPTGRGKTFHF. The CDR3 DNA reads as TGCGCCAGCAGCCCCACAGGTCGTGGAAAAACATTCCACTTT. The gene calls are TRBV5-1 and TRBJ1-6, with D perhaps TRBD1 (5 bases). The CDR3 has 14 residues. Deletions cut 4 bases from V and 17 bases from J, with 22 bases between. Germline CDR1 is SGHRS and CDR2 is YFSETQ. Supplemented by reference TRBV5-1 and TRBJ1-6, the full variable domain reads KAGVTQTPRYLIKTRGQQVTLSCSPISGHRSVSWYQQTPGQGLQFLFEYFSETQRNKGNFPGRFSGRQFSNSRSEMNVSTLELGDSALYLCASSPTGRGKTFHFGNGTRLTVT.